This is a list of T cell receptor beta chains from one sample in a study of memory CD4+ T cells and cytomegalovirus serostatus. Assay: immunoSEQ multiplex PCR; the TCRdb copy retains only in-frame clones and omits some. This table holds approximately 60,000 clones, over 65% found once. The specimen sequenced was memory CD4+ T cells from blood. The receptor source for this set is an adult in good health and CMV-seropositive. CDR3s include the opening cysteine and the closing phenylalanine or tryptophan. D genes are given only for firm matches. Clone size appears in some rows only: once, few, many, or a class for an expanded clone.

V,J,size,D,CDR3,DNA
TRBV5-1,TRBJ2-7,once,NA,CASSPPGLGGTVEQYF,TGCGCCAGCAGCCCGCCGGGACTGGGAGGAACCGTCGAGCAGTACTTC
TRBV27,TRBJ2-2,NA,NA,CASRRTGSTGELFF,TGTGCCAGCCGTCGGACCGGAAGTACCGGGGAGCTGTTTTTT
TRBV28,TRBJ2-2,NA,NA,CASIPRESTGELFF,TGTGCCAGCATTCCCAGGGAGTCCACCGGGGAGCTGTTTTTT
TRBV6-1,TRBJ2-2,NA,NA,CASGGRAGTGELFF,TGTGCCAGCGGTGGCCGAGCGGGCACCGGGGAGCTGTTTTTT
TRBV7-7,TRBJ2-5,NA,NA,CASSAGGRWETQYF,TGTGCCAGCAGCGCCGGGGGCCGGTGGGAGACCCAGTACTTC
TRBV6-1,TRBJ2-1,few,NA,CASSELLGTEQFF,TGTGCCAGCAGTGAACTCCTCGGGACTGAGCAGTTCTTC
TRBV11-2,TRBJ1-1,NA,NA,CASSRSSQGNTEAFF,TGTGCCAGCAGTCGATCCTCACAGGGGAACACTGAAGCTTTCTTT
TRBV2,TRBJ1-2,NA,TRBD1,CASSGDRGGYTF,TGTGCCAGCAGTGGGGACAGGGGCGGCTACACCTTC
TRBV7-2,TRBJ1-2,few,TRBD1,CASSRSLWDREGKNGYTF,TGTGCCAGCAGCCGAAGTCTGTGGGACAGGGAAGGGAAAAATGGCTACACCTTC
TRBV10-2,TRBJ2-3,NA,NA,CASKDRRELKDTQYF,TGCGCCAGCAAGGACAGGAGGGAACTTAAAGATACGCAGTATTTT
TRBV4-1,TRBJ2-2,NA,TRBD2,CASSQDSGASGRAGELFF,TGCGCCAGCAGCCAAGATAGTGGGGCTAGCGGGAGGGCCGGGGAGCTGTTTTTT
TRBV18,TRBJ2-5,NA,NA,CASSPDEETQYF,TGTGCCAGCTCACCAGACGAAGAGACCCAGTACTTC
TRBV4-2,TRBJ2-7,NA,TRBD1,CASSQGQGPSYEQYF,TGTGCCAGCAGCCAAGGACAGGGGCCCTCCTACGAGCAGTACTTC
TRBV6-6,TRBJ1-4,NA,NA,CASSTRDGFGELFF,TGTGCCAGCAGTACCCGGGACGGCTTTGGGGAACTGTTTTTT
TRBV11-2,TRBJ2-5,NA,NA,CASSPPGTLSWTQYF,TGTGCCAGCAGCCCCCCCGGGACTTTAAGCTGGACCCAGTACTTC
TRBV5-1,TRBJ2-1,few,TRBD2,CASSFSAGSGGEQFF,TGCGCCAGCAGCTTCTCAGCGGGTAGCGGGGGTGAGCAGTTCTTC
TRBV6-5,TRBJ2-3,few,NA,CAAGGAVLDTQYF,TGTGCCGCAGGGGGGGCGGTCCTGGATACGCAGTATTTT
TRBV6-1,TRBJ1-5,once,NA,CASKQDSNQPQHF,TGTGCCAGCAAACAGGATAGCAATCAGCCCCAGCATTTT
TRBV19,TRBJ1-3,once,NA,CATREGPNSGNTIYF,TGTGCCACCCGGGAGGGGCCAAACTCTGGAAACACCATATATTTT
TRBV15,TRBJ2-7,NA,NA,CATSRDWTYEQYF,TGTGCCACCAGCAGAGATTGGACCTACGAGCAGTACTTC
TRBV30,TRBJ2-3,NA,NA,CAWKLLTDTQYF,TGTGCCTGGAAACTTCTCACAGATACGCAGTATTTT
TRBV11-3,TRBJ1-1,NA,TRBD1,CASSDRGGNTEAFF,TGTGCCAGCAGCGACAGGGGTGGAAACACTGAAGCTTTCTTT
TRBV10-3,TRBJ1-3,NA,NA,CAIRSGQGNTIYF,TGTGCCATCCGCTCGGGACAAGGAAACACCATATATTTT
TRBV10-3,TRBJ1-2,NA,NA,CAIRKAFRVAADDYGYTF,TGTGCCATCAGAAAGGCCTTTCGCGTAGCAGCCGACGACTATGGCTACACCTTC
TRBV28,TRBJ2-7,NA,TRBD2,CASSLESGGSPYEQYF,TGTGCCAGCAGTTTAGAATCCGGCGGGAGCCCCTACGAGCAGTACTTC
TRBV7-9,TRBJ2-1,NA,TRBD2,CASSFGLAGSNEQFF,TGTGCCAGCAGCTTTGGTCTAGCGGGATCCAATGAGCAGTTCTTC
TRBV10-3,TRBJ2-7,few,NA,CAISGGQSLEQYF,TGTGCCATCAGTGGCGGACAGAGCCTCGAGCAGTACTTC
TRBV7-2,TRBJ2-1,NA,NA,CASSRSPRQGGFF,TGTGCCAGCAGTCGTTCGCCGCGACAAGGGGGGTTCTTC
TRBV6-5,TRBJ1-5,NA,NA,CASRPGQNNQPQHF,TGTGCCAGCAGACCCGGACAGAACAATCAGCCCCAGCATTTT
TRBV9,TRBJ2-2,NA,TRBD2,CASSSGGVTGELFF,TGTGCCAGCAGCTCGGGAGGGGTCACCGGGGAGCTGTTTTTT
TRBV19,TRBJ2-5,NA,NA,CASSRWETQYF,TGTGCCAGTAGTCGCTGGGAGACCCAGTACTTC
TRBV25-1,TRBJ2-3,NA,TRBD1,CASSGRRTGATSTDTQYF,TGTGCCAGCAGTGGCCGGAGGACAGGGGCCACTAGCACAGATACGCAGTATTTT
TRBV18,TRBJ1-5,NA,NA,CASSPRQNSNQPQHF,TGTGCCAGCTCACCCCGGCAGAATAGCAATCAGCCCCAGCATTTT
TRBV6-1,TRBJ2-1,once,NA,CASSWDGLEDEQFF,TGTGCCAGCAGTTGGGACGGCCTTGAGGATGAGCAGTTCTTC
TRBV6-5,TRBJ2-5,NA,NA,CASSYNGRATQYF,TGTGCCAGCAGTTACAATGGTCGGGCGACCCAGTACTTC
TRBV4-1,TRBJ2-3,NA,TRBD2,CASSQDGTSGSFDTQYF,TGCGCCAGCAGCCAAGATGGGACTAGCGGGAGTTTCGATACGCAGTATTTT
TRBV7-2,TRBJ2-4,NA,NA,CASSPRGPTGNIQYF,TGTGCCAGCAGCCCGCGGGGGCCCACCGGCAACATTCAGTACTTC
TRBV2,TRBJ2-4,NA,NA,CASGSPGGIQYF,TGTGCCAGCGGGTCCCCTGGCGGCATTCAGTACTTC
TRBV28,TRBJ1-2,NA,TRBD1,CASSGIGQGQGYGYTF,TGTGCCAGCAGCGGAATCGGACAGGGACAAGGCTATGGCTACACCTTC
TRBV18,TRBJ1-1,NA,NA,CATSSGVSVTEAFF,TGTGCCACCTCCTCCGGGGTATCCGTCACTGAAGCTTTCTTT
TRBV5-6,TRBJ2-3,NA,NA,CASSLALIADTQYF,TGTGCCAGCAGCTTAGCCCTTATTGCAGATACGCAGTATTTT
TRBV6-6,TRBJ1-1,NA,NA,CASSPIGTEAFF,TGTGCCAGTTCTCCTATTGGCACTGAAGCTTTCTTT
TRBV7-7,TRBJ1-3,NA,NA,CASSQDGSSGNTIYF,TGTGCCAGCAGCCAGGACGGTAGCTCTGGAAACACCATATATTTT
TRBV19,TRBJ2-1,NA,NA,CASSIRSSSGYNEQFF,TGTGCCAGTAGTATACGGTCATCGAGCGGGTACAATGAGCAGTTCTTC
TRBV5-1,TRBJ2-1,NA,NA,CASSQGPKTNNEQFF,TGCGCCAGCAGCCAGGGACCGAAGACTAACAATGAGCAGTTCTTC
TRBV25-1,TRBJ2-7,once,NA,CASSEDGGSYEQYF,TGTGCCAGCAGTGAGGACGGAGGTTCCTACGAGCAGTACTTC
TRBV5-4,TRBJ2-2,NA,NA,CASVSASNTGELFF,TGTGCCAGCGTTAGCGCCTCGAACACCGGGGAGCTGTTTTTT
TRBV20-1,TRBJ2-3,NA,NA,CSASPPDTQYF,TGCAGTGCTAGTCCCCCAGATACGCAGTATTTT
TRBV4-1,TRBJ1-1,once,NA,CASSQVGFTEAFF,TGCGCCAGCAGCCAAGTGGGGTTCACTGAAGCTTTCTTT
TRBV29-1,TRBJ2-7,few,TRBD2,CSVEVGTVTSGRYRSYEQYF,TGCAGCGTTGAAGTTGGGACAGTAACTAGCGGGAGGTATCGCTCCTACGAGCAGTACTTC
TRBV18,TRBJ1-5,once,NA,CASSPPDRNSNQPQHF,TGTGCCAGCTCACCACCGGACAGAAATAGCAATCAGCCCCAGCATTTT
TRBV14,TRBJ2-5,NA,NA,CASSQGGGETQYF,TGTGCCAGCAGCCAAGGAGGTGGAGAGACCCAGTACTTC
TRBV7-6,TRBJ1-1,once,NA,CASSPTMNTEAFF,TGTGCCAGCAGCCCAACGATGAACACTGAAGCTTTCTTT
TRBV7-6,TRBJ2-5,NA,TRBD2,CASSPNAGAGQETQYF,TGTGCCAGCAGCCCAAACGCGGGAGCGGGGCAAGAGACCCAGTACTTC
TRBV5-1,TRBJ1-5,NA,NA,CASSLVAGLDQPQHF,TGCGCCAGCAGCTTGGTGGCAGGGCTGGATCAGCCCCAGCATTTT